The present entry profiles one T cell receptor beta chain with its context. The data stem from a study of blood T cell repertoires in COVID-19. Study-level background: Samples taken during acute and convalescent COVID-19 were collected in the United States, Italy and Spain. The cDNA or gDNA used as material had been derived from T cells, B-cell-depleted T cells, or PBMCs.

V shed 3 bases and J shed 7 bases, with 19 bases lying between them. The CDR3 loop spans 16 amino acids. CDR1 is SGHAT, CDR2 FQNNGV, per germline. Authors' data handling: Amplifying reference gene primers gave estimates of nucleated cell counts. The method was immunoSEQ multiplex PCR; TCRdb's version includes in-frame clones alone and lacks a portion of them. V and J calls and clone size follow that table, whereas D and trimming were derived from the DNA. The top ten clones hold approximately 3.5% of a sample with approximately 59,000 clones, about 85% of them seen once. The TCR originated in a woman aged 80 or over with acute or convalescent COVID-19. What was sequenced was peripheral blood. The chain joins TRBV11-2 to TRBJ2-1; TRBD1 is a possible D gene (5 bases). CDR3 loop: CASSFLRGNAENEQFF. CDR3 sequence (DNA): TGTGCCAGCAGCTTCCTTAGGGGTAACGCCGAAAATGAGCAGTTCTTC.